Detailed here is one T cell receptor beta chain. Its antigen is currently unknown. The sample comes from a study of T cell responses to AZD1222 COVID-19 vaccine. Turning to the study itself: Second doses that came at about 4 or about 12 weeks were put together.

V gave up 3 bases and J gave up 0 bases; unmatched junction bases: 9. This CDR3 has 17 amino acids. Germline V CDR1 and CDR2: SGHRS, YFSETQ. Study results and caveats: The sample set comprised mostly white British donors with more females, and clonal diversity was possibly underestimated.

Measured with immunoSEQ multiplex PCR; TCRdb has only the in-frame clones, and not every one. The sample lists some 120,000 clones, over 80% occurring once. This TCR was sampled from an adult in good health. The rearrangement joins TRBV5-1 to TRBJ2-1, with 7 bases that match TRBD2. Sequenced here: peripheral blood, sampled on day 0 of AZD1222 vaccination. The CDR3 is CASSWAPSGSSYNEQFF. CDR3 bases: TGCGCCAGCAGCTGGGCCCCTAGCGGAAGCTCCTACAATGAGCAGTTCTTC.